Listed below are T cell receptor beta chains from one sample, sequenced in a study of blood T cell repertoires in COVID-19. The protocol was immunoSEQ multiplex PCR, while the TCRdb copy is restricted to in-frame clones and leaves out a portion. This repertoire shows about 250,000 clones, around 88% found once; its top ten account for roughly 1.4%. Sequencing was performed on peripheral blood. These receptors came from a man aged 80 or over with acute or convalescent COVID-19. The CDR3 runs from the conserved cysteine through the conserved F or W. The order of the fields is CDR3 protein, CDR3 DNA, clone size, D gene, V gene, J gene. D genes are given only for firm matches. Some rows mark clone size as missing; the rest say once, few, many or name a class of expanded clone.

CDR3 protein: CATSDPGQGADTQYF
CDR3 DNA: TGTGCCACCAGTGATCCTGGACAGGGGGCAGATACGCAGTATTTT
clone size: NA
D gene: TRBD1
V gene: TRBV24-1
J gene: TRBJ2-3

CDR3 protein: CSVEGPQFQETQYF
CDR3 DNA: TGCAGCGTTGAGGGTCCACAGTTCCAAGAGACCCAGTACTTC
clone size: NA
D gene: NA
V gene: TRBV29-1
J gene: TRBJ2-5

CDR3 protein: CASSPGSGAINQPQHF
CDR3 DNA: TGTGCCAGCAGCCCCGGGTCTGGGGCGATCAATCAGCCCCAGCATTTT
clone size: NA
D gene: NA
V gene: TRBV9
J gene: TRBJ1-5

CDR3 protein: CASSQGLADTQYF
CDR3 DNA: TGCGCCAGCAGCCAAGGACTAGCCGATACGCAGTATTTT
clone size: once
D gene: TRBD2
V gene: TRBV4-3
J gene: TRBJ2-3

CDR3 protein: CASSSPGDSIYGYTF
CDR3 DNA: TGTGCCAGCAGTTCACCTGGGGACAGTATATATGGCTACACCTTC
clone size: NA
D gene: TRBD1
V gene: TRBV27
J gene: TRBJ1-2

CDR3 protein: CASSEIQGPLNYGYTF
CDR3 DNA: TGTGCCAGCAGTGAGATACAGGGTCCTCTCAACTATGGCTACACCTTC
clone size: few
D gene: NA
V gene: TRBV6-1
J gene: TRBJ1-2

CDR3 protein: CASSFQGQGTNYGYTF
CDR3 DNA: TGTGCCAGCAGCTTCCAAGGACAGGGGACTAACTATGGCTACACCTTC
clone size: NA
D gene: TRBD1
V gene: TRBV7-2
J gene: TRBJ1-2

CDR3 protein: CASSYTSSGRAWEQYF
CDR3 DNA: TGTGCCAGCAGTTACACCTCTAGCGGGAGAGCGTGGGAGCAGTACTTC
clone size: NA
D gene: TRBD2
V gene: TRBV6-6
J gene: TRBJ2-7

CDR3 protein: CASSLAPRLAGGGEQFF
CDR3 DNA: TGTGCCAGCAGCTTAGCCCCCAGACTAGCGGGAGGGGGTGAGCAGTTCTTC
clone size: NA
D gene: TRBD2
V gene: TRBV7-2
J gene: TRBJ2-1

CDR3 protein: CASSTDSGANYGYTF
CDR3 DNA: TGTGCCAGCAGCACGGACAGCGGAGCTAACTATGGCTACACCTTC
clone size: NA
D gene: NA
V gene: TRBV7-2
J gene: TRBJ1-2

CDR3 protein: CASSEAATGNYGYTF
CDR3 DNA: TGTGCCAGCAGTGAAGCGGCGACAGGGAACTATGGCTACACCTTC
clone size: NA
D gene: TRBD1
V gene: TRBV6-1
J gene: TRBJ1-2

CDR3 protein: CASSIDRGATYNEQFF
CDR3 DNA: TGTGCCAGCAGCATAGACAGGGGCGCCACCTACAATGAGCAGTTCTTC
clone size: few
D gene: TRBD1
V gene: TRBV5-6
J gene: TRBJ2-1

CDR3 protein: CSVGYNTEAFF
CDR3 DNA: TGCAGCGTTGGCTACAACACTGAAGCTTTCTTT
clone size: NA
D gene: NA
V gene: TRBV29-1
J gene: TRBJ1-1

CDR3 protein: CASSESADFGGYTF
CDR3 DNA: TGTGCCAGCAGTGAATCAGCTGACTTTGGGGGCTACACCTTC
clone size: NA
D gene: NA
V gene: TRBV25-1
J gene: TRBJ1-2

CDR3 protein: CASSPRQGEAEAFF
CDR3 DNA: TGTGCCAGCTCACCAAGGCAGGGGGAGGCTGAAGCTTTCTTT
clone size: once
D gene: TRBD1
V gene: TRBV18
J gene: TRBJ1-1

CDR3 protein: CASSEGGGTDTQYF
CDR3 DNA: TGTGCCAGCAGCGAGGGAGGGGGAACAGATACGCAGTATTTT
clone size: NA
D gene: NA
V gene: TRBV9
J gene: TRBJ2-3

CDR3 protein: CASMDSYSNQPQHF
CDR3 DNA: TGTGCCAGCATGGACAGCTATAGCAATCAGCCCCAGCATTTT
clone size: NA
D gene: NA
V gene: TRBV2
J gene: TRBJ1-5

CDR3 protein: CASSLDSNQPQHF
CDR3 DNA: TGTGCCAGCAGCCTCGACAGTAATCAGCCCCAGCATTTT
clone size: NA
D gene: NA
V gene: TRBV6-6
J gene: TRBJ1-5

CDR3 protein: CASSSTGDTEAFF
CDR3 DNA: TGTGCCAGCAGTAGTACAGGGGACACTGAAGCTTTCTTT
clone size: NA
D gene: TRBD1
V gene: TRBV25-1
J gene: TRBJ1-1

CDR3 protein: CASSLNNPGLARNEQFF
CDR3 DNA: TGTGCCAGCAGCTTAAATAACCCGGGACTAGCGAGAAATGAGCAGTTCTTC
clone size: NA
D gene: TRBD2
V gene: TRBV7-2
J gene: TRBJ2-1

CDR3 protein: CSLIWVGQGGPEQYF
CDR3 DNA: TGCAGCCTGATCTGGGTGGGACAGGGGGGTCCCGAGCAGTACTTC
clone size: NA
D gene: TRBD1
V gene: TRBV29-1
J gene: TRBJ2-7

CDR3 protein: CASRPSGTGGSGYTF
CDR3 DNA: TGTGCCAGCAGACCATCCGGGACAGGGGGTTCTGGCTACACCTTC
clone size: NA
D gene: TRBD1
V gene: TRBV6-5
J gene: TRBJ1-2

CDR3 protein: CASSLAVSNEQFF
CDR3 DNA: TGCGCCAGCAGCTTGGCAGTTTCCAACGAGCAGTTCTTC
clone size: NA
D gene: NA
V gene: TRBV5-1
J gene: TRBJ2-1

CDR3 protein: CASSLNPGIGNTIYF
CDR3 DNA: TGTGCCAGCAGTTTAAACCCAGGGATCGGAAACACCATATATTTT
clone size: NA
D gene: NA
V gene: TRBV28
J gene: TRBJ1-3

CDR3 protein: CASSIKPTGMGTEAFF
CDR3 DNA: TGTGCCAGTAGTATAAAACCGACGGGTATGGGCACTGAAGCTTTCTTT
clone size: NA
D gene: NA
V gene: TRBV19
J gene: TRBJ1-1

CDR3 protein: CASSISRADTQYF
CDR3 DNA: TGTGCCAGTAGTATCTCGAGGGCAGATACGCAGTATTTT
clone size: once
D gene: NA
V gene: TRBV19
J gene: TRBJ2-3

CDR3 protein: CASSLNSPGPQHF
CDR3 DNA: TGTGCCAGCAGTTTGAACAGCCCAGGGCCCCAGCATTTT
clone size: NA
D gene: NA
V gene: TRBV27
J gene: TRBJ1-5

CDR3 protein: CASISGPGTSGRLGSDTQYF
CDR3 DNA: TGTGCCAGCATCTCTGGTCCCGGGACTAGCGGGAGATTAGGCTCAGATACGCAGTATTTT
clone size: NA
D gene: TRBD2
V gene: TRBV3-1/TRBV3-2
J gene: TRBJ2-3

CDR3 protein: CASSFGPVTGENNQPQHF
CDR3 DNA: TGTGCCAGCAGCTTCGGCCCGGTAACAGGGGAGAACAATCAGCCCCAGCATTTT
clone size: NA
D gene: TRBD1
V gene: TRBV7-3
J gene: TRBJ1-5

CDR3 protein: CASSLSGTAYNSPLHF
CDR3 DNA: TGTGCCAGCAGTTTATCGGGGACAGCTTATAATTCACCCCTCCACTTT
clone size: NA
D gene: TRBD1
V gene: TRBV27
J gene: TRBJ1-6

CDR3 protein: CSVVAGEKLFF
CDR3 DNA: TGCAGCGTTGTCGCGGGGGAGAAACTGTTTTTT
clone size: NA
D gene: NA
V gene: TRBV29-1
J gene: TRBJ1-4

CDR3 protein: CASSYSKEESTDTQYF
CDR3 DNA: TGTGCCAGCAGTTACTCGAAGGAGGAAAGCACAGATACGCAGTATTTT
clone size: NA
D gene: NA
V gene: TRBV6-5
J gene: TRBJ2-3

CDR3 protein: CASSFLTDRGYNSPLHF
CDR3 DNA: TGTGCCAGCAGCTTCCTAACAGACAGGGGGTATAATTCACCCCTCCACTTT
clone size: NA
D gene: TRBD1
V gene: TRBV7-2
J gene: TRBJ1-6

CDR3 protein: CASSLSSGEQETQYF
CDR3 DNA: TGTGCCAGCAGCTTATCTAGCGGGGAACAAGAGACCCAGTACTTC
clone size: NA
D gene: TRBD2
V gene: TRBV7-2
J gene: TRBJ2-5

CDR3 protein: CASSNQGWEKLFF
CDR3 DNA: TGTGCCAGCAGCAACCAGGGGTGGGAAAAACTGTTTTTT
clone size: NA
D gene: NA
V gene: TRBV11-2
J gene: TRBJ1-4

CDR3 protein: CASSLPTGVEEQYF
CDR3 DNA: TGTGCCAGCAGCCTACCGACAGGGGTTGAGGAGCAGTACTTC
clone size: few
D gene: TRBD1
V gene: TRBV6-6
J gene: TRBJ2-7

CDR3 protein: CASSAKPSGTLYNEQFF
CDR3 DNA: TGTGCCAGCAGTGCAAAGCCTAGCGGGACTCTTTACAATGAGCAGTTCTTC
clone size: NA
D gene: TRBD2
V gene: TRBV2
J gene: TRBJ2-1

CDR3 protein: CASSPTRQGNGGYTF
CDR3 DNA: TGTGCCAGCAGCCCTACGAGACAGGGGAATGGGGGCTACACCTTC
clone size: NA
D gene: TRBD1
V gene: TRBV5-5
J gene: TRBJ1-2

CDR3 protein: CASRDRGQRGKPQHF
CDR3 DNA: TGTGCCAGCCGTGACAGGGGGCAAAGGGGCAAACCCCAGCATTTT
clone size: NA
D gene: TRBD1
V gene: TRBV19
J gene: TRBJ1-5

CDR3 protein: CASSTDREAREQYF
CDR3 DNA: TGTGCCAGCTCTACCGACAGGGAAGCACGGGAGCAGTACTTC
clone size: few
D gene: TRBD1
V gene: TRBV18
J gene: TRBJ2-7